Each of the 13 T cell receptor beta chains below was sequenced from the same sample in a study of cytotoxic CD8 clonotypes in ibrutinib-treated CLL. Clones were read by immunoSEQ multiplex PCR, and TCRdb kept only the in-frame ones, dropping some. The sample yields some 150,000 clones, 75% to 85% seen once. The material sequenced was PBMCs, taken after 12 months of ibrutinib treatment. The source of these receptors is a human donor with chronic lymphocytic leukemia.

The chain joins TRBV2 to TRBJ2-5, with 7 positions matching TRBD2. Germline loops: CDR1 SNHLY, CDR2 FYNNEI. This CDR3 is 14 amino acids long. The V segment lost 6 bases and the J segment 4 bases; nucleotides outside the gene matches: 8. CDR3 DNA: TGTGCCAGCAGCCCCTTGGTAGCGGGAGAGACCCAGTACTTC. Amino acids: CASSPLVAGETQYF.

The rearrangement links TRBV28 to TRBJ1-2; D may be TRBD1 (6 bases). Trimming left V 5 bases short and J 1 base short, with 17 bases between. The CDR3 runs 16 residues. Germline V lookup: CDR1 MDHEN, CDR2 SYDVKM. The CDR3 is CASSMIGGRGNYGYTF. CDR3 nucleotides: TGTGCCAGCAGTATGATCGGGGGGCGCGGTAACTATGGCTACACCTTC.

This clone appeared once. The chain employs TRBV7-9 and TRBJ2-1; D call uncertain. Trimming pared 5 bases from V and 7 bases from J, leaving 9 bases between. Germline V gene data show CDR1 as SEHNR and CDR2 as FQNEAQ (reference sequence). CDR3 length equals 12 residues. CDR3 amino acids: CASSPPRNEQFF. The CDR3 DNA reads TGTGCCAGCAGCCCTCCTAGAAATGAGCAGTTCTTC.

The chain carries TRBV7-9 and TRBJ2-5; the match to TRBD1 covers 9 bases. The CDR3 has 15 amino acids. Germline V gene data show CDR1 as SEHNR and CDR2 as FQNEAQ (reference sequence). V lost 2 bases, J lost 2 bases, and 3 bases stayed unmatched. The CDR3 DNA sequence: TGTGCCAGCAGCTTAAGAGGGACAGGGCAAGAGACCCAGTACTTC. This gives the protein CASSLRGTGQETQYF.

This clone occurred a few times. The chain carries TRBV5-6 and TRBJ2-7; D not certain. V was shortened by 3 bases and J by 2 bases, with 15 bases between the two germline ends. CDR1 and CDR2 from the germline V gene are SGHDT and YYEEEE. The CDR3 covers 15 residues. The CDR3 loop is CASSSLTTVTYEQYF. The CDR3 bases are TGTGCCAGCAGCTCCCTTACTACAGTTACCTACGAGCAGTACTTC.

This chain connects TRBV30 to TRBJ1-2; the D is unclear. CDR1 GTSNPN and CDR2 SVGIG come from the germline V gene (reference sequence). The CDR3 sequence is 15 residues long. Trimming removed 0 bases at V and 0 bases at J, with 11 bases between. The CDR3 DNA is TGTGCCTGGAGTGTACATAACTTAGCTAACTATGGCTACACCTTC. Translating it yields CAWSVHNLANYGYTF.

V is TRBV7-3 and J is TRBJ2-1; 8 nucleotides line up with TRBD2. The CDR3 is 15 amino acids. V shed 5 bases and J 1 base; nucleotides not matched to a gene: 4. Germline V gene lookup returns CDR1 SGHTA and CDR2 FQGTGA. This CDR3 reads CASSNSGGSYNEQFF. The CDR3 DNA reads TGTGCCAGCAGCAACAGCGGGGGATCCTACAATGAGCAGTTCTTC.

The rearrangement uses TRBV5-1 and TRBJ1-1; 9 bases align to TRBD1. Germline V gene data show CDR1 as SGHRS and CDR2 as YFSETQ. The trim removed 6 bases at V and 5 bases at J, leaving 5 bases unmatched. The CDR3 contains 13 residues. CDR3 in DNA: TGCGCCAGCAACGGACAGGGGATGACTGAAGCTTTCTTT. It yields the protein CASNGQGMTEAFF.

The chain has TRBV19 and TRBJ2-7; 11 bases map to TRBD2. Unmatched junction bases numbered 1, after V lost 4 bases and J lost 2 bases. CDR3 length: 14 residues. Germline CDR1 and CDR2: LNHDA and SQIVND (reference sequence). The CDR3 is CASSNSGRAYEQYF. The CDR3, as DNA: TGTGCCAGTAGTAATAGCGGGAGGGCCTACGAGCAGTACTTC.

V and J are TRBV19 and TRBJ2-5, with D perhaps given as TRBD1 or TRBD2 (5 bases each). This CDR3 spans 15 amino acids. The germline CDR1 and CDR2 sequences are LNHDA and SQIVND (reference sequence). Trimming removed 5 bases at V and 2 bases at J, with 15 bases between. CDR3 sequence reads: CASSPGTVLQETQYF. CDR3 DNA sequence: TGTGCCAGTAGTCCAGGGACGGTCCTGCAAGAGACCCAGTACTTC.

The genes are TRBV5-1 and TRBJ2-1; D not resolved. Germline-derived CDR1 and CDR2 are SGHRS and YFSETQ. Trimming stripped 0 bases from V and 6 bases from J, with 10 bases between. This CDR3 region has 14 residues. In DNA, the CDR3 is TGCGCCAGCAGCTTGGCTCTCCACAGCAATGAGCAGTTCTTC. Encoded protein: CASSLALHSNEQFF.

DNA of the CDR3: TGTGCCAGTAGTATCATCGTCGATACAGGGATTGAAGCTTTCTTT. Translation gives CASSIIVDTGIEAFF. J is TRBJ1-1 and V is TRBV19, with D possibly matching TRBD1 (6 bases). Trimming took off 3 bases at V and 7 bases at J, with 18 bases between the two ends. Germline loops: CDR1 LNHDA, CDR2 SQIVND (reference sequence). This CDR3 spans 15 amino acids. Full variable domain (rest looked up from reference TRBV19 and TRBJ1-1): DGGITQSPKYLFRKEGQNVTLSCEQNLNHDAMYWYRQDPGQGLRLIYYSQIVNDFQKGDIAEGYSVSREKKESFPLTVTSAQKNPTAFYLCASSIIVDTGIEAFFGQGTRLTVV.

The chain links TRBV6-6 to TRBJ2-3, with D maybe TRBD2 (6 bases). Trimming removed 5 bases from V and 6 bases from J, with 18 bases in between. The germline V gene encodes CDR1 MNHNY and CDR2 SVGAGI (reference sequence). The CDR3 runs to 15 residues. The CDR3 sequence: CASSVPGLAPDTQYF. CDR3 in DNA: TGTGCCAGCAGTGTACCGGGACTCGCCCCGGATACGCAGTATTTT.